Sequencing of this TCR beta chain was carried out in a study of cytomegalovirus exposure and HLA in healthy donors. Study results and limitations: The authors enumerated over 150 TCR beta chains as linked to cytomegalovirus. Common viral pathogens were later found to be apparently linked to several of the most significant clusters. According to an earlier analysis, most TCR beta V segments yielded productive rearrangements about 90% or about 30% of the time.

There are 15 residues in the CDR3. Deletions cut 0 bases from V and 2 bases from J, with 10 bases between. The germline V gene has CDR1 MGHRA and CDR2 YSYEKL. PCR primers comprised 60 Vbeta and 13 Jbeta primers. As originally analysed: In a later analysis, some 11 million of 75 million to 85 million unique beta chains occurred in at least two donors. Generated by immunoSEQ multiplex PCR, the TCRdb table keeps only in-frame clones and is missing some. V, J and clone size reflect that table, while D and trimming were determined from the DNA. The sample records under 130,000 clones, roughly 76% being singletons. As to this clone: Antigen: not known.

The sequence came from a man aged 25-45 years in good health and CMV-seropositive. Sequenced sample: PBMCs. The gene calls are TRBV4-1 and TRBJ1-2; D perhaps matches TRBD1 (5 bases). The DNA for the CDR3 is TGCGCCAGCAGCCAAGATGGGGCAGTGAACTATGGCTACACCTTC. Amino acids: CASSQDGAVNYGYTF.